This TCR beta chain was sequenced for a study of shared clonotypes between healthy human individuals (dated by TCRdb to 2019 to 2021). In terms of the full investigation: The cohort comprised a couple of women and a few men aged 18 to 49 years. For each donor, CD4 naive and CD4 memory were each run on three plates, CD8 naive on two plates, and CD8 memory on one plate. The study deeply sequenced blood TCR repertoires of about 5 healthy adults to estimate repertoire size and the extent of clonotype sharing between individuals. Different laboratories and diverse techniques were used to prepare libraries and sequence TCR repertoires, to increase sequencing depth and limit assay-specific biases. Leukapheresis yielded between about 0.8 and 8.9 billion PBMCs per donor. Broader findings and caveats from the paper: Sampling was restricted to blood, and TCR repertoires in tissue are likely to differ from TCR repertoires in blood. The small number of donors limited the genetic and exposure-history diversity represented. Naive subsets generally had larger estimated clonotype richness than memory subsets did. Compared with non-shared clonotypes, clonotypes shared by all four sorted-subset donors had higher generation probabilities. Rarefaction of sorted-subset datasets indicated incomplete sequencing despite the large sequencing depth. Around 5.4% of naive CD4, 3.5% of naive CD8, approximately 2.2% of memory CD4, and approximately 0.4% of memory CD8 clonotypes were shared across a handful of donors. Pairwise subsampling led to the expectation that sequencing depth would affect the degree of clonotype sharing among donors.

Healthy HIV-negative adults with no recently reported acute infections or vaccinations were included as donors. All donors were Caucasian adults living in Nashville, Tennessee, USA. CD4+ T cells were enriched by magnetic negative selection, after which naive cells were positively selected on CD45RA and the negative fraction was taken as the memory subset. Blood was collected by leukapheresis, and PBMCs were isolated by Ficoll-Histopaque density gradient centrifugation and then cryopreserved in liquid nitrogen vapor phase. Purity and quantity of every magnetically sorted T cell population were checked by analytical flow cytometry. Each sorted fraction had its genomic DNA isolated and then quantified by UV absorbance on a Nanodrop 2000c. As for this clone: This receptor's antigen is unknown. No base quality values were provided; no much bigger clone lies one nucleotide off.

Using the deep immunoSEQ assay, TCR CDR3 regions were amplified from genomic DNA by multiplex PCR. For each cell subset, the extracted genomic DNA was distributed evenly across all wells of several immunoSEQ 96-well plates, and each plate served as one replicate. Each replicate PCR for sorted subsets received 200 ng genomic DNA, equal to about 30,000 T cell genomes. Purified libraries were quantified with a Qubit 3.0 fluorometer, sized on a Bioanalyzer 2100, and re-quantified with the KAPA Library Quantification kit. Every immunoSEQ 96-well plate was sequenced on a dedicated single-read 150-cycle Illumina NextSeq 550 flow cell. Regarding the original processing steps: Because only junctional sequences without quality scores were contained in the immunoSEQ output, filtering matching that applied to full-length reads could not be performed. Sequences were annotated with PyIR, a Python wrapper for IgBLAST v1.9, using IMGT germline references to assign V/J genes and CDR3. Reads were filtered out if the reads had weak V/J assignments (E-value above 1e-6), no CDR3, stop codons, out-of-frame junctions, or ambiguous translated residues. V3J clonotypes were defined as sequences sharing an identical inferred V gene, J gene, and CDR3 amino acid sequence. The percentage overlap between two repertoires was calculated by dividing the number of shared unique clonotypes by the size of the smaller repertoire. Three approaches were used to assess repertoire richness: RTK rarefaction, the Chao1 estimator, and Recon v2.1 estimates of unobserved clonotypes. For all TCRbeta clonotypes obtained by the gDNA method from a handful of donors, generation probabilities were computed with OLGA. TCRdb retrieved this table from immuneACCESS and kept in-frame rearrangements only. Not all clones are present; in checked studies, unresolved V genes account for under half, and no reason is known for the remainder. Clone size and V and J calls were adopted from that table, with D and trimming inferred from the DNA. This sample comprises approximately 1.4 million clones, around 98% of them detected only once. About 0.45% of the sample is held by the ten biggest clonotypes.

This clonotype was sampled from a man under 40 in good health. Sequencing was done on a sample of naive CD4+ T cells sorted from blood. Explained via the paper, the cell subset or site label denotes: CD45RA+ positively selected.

CDR3 sequence: CASSSRQTFSGNTIYF. The sequence in DNA is TGTGCCAGCAGCTCTAGACAGACCTTCTCTGGAAACACCATATATTTT. In this chain, TRBV9 is recombined with TRBJ1-3; perhaps TRBD1 is the D gene, with 5 bases matching. V is reduced by 4 bases and J by 0 bases, leaving a spacing of 14 bases between them. CDR1 and CDR2, per the germline V gene, are SGDLS and YYNGEE. The CDR3 has 16 amino acids, counting the end cysteine and phenylalanine. The kept DNA is CDR3 alone, 48 bases in frame from the first base.